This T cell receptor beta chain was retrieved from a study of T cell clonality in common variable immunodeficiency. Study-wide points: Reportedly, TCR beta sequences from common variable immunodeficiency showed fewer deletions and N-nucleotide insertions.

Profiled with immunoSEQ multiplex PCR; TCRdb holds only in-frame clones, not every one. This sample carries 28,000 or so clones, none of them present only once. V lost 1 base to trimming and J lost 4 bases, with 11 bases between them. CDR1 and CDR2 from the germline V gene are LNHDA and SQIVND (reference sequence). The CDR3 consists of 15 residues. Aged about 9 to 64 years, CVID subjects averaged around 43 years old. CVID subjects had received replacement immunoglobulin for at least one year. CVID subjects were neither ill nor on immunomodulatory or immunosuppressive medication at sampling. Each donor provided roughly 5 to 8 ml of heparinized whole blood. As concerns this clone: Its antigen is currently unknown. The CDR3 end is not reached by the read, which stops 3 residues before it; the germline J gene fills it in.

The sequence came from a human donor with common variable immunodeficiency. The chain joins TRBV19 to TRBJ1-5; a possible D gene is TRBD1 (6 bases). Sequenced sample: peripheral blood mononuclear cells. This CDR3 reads CASSIAQGRNQPQHF. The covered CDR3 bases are TGTGCCAGTAGTATAGCACAGGGTCGGAATCAGCCC.